One sample yielded the 6 T cell receptor beta chains listed below, sequenced in a study of cytomegalovirus exposure and HLA in healthy donors. The PCR had 60 Vbeta and 13 Jbeta primers. Using immunoSEQ multiplex PCR, the repertoire was profiled, and TCRdb retains in-frame clones only, with some absent. The sample yields over 80,000 clones, roughly 74% seen once. The source material was PBMCs. Source of these receptors: a female donor in good health and CMV-seropositive.

This clone turned up a few times. The chain employs TRBV6-1 and TRBJ2-2; weak D call: TRBD1 (6 bases). Deletions cut 5 bases from V and 1 base from J, with 11 bases between. The CDR3 extends over 15 amino acids. Germline lookup yields CDR1 MNHNS and CDR2 SASEGT. DNA of the CDR3: TGTGCCAGCAGTTCGGGACAAAGGAACACCGGGGAGCTGTTTTTT. It specifies CASSSGQRNTGELFF.

J is TRBJ2-3 and V is TRBV6-4; tentatively, D is TRBD2 (5 bases). Trimming took 5 bases from V and 6 from J, leaving 12 bases between them. This CDR3 has 13 amino acids. CDR1 and CDR2 from the germline V gene are MRHNA and SNTAGT. CDR3 sequence: CASSPSSSDTQYF. In DNA, the CDR3 is TGTGCCAGCAGTCCTAGCTCCTCCGATACGCAGTATTTT.

DNA for the CDR3: TGTGCCAGCAGCTTAGATCGGGGGGGAGACGGCTACACCTTC. This codes for CASSLDRGGDGYTF. The chain employs TRBV11-2 and TRBJ1-2; D is possibly TRBD1 (5 bases). Trimming cost V 0 bases and J 8 bases, with 13 bases left between them. Germline values: CDR1 SGHAT, CDR2 FQNNGV. The CDR3 runs to 14 residues.

CDR3 DNA sequence: TGCGCCAGCAGCCAAGCGCATGACAGGGGGCGATGGACCGGGGAGCTGTTTTTT. Translating it yields CASSQAHDRGRWTGELFF. The V call is TRBV4-3, the J call TRBJ2-2; 10 bases line up with TRBD1. From germline, CDR1 is LGHNA and CDR2 YSLEER. The CDR3 is made up of 18 amino acids. V shed 1 base and J 5 bases; nucleotides not matched to a gene: 10.

The rearrangement links TRBV30 to TRBJ2-3, with 11 bases fitting TRBD2. CDR1 and CDR2 (germline): GTSNPN, SVGIG (reference sequence). V shed 2 bases and J 2 bases; nucleotides not matched to a gene: 3. This CDR3 has 15 amino acids. CDR3 sequence (DNA): TGTGCCTGGAGTCCTAGCGGGGGGCTCACAGATACGCAGTATTTT. Protein: CAWSPSGGLTDTQYF.

This rearrangement joins TRBV11-2 to TRBJ1-1; unclear D gene. The CDR3 is 14 residues long. The V and J ends lost 0 bases and 3 bases respectively, with 8 bases between them. CDR1 SGHAT and CDR2 FQNNGV come from the germline V gene. The CDR3 region is CASSLDQRYTEAFF. In nucleotides, the CDR3 is TGTGCCAGCAGCTTAGATCAGCGGTACACTGAAGCTTTCTTT.